The following is a T cell receptor (beta chain) sequence with its context. The antigen remains unidentified. A read error may explain this, as a much larger clone is one base away. Every TCR beta cDNA library bore unique molecular identifiers. Some 500,000 cDNA molecules were recovered from an input of about 0.9 to 10 million T cells. MiXCR was run by TCRdb on the PCR reads, yielding one entry per CDR3 protein. The sample consists of some 690,000 distinct CDR3 sequences, 25% to 30% of them appearing once. This entry is derived from a study of post-analysis software for immune sequencing data. At the level of the study: Courses of disease covered relapsing-remitting, secondary progressive and progressive-relapsing multiple sclerosis.

Regarding the study as a whole: Versus controls, multiple sclerosis patients showed significantly lower diversity (normalized Chao1). Samples from one preparation batch, clustered by F measure, grouped strongly together.

The origin of this receptor is a girl aged 10-17 years with multiple sclerosis. Sequenced: blood.

For the CDR3, the DNA is TGTGCCAGCAGCCCCCGGGGAGCGGGGGCATGCAATGAGCAGTTCTTC. Translation: CASSPRGAGACNEQFF. The genes are TRBV13 and TRBJ2-1; 8 bases agree with TRBD2. The CDR3 covers 16 residues. Trimming cost V 5 bases and J 6 bases; bases outside gene matches: 12. Germline-derived CDR1 and CDR2 are PRHDT and FYEKMQ (reference sequence).